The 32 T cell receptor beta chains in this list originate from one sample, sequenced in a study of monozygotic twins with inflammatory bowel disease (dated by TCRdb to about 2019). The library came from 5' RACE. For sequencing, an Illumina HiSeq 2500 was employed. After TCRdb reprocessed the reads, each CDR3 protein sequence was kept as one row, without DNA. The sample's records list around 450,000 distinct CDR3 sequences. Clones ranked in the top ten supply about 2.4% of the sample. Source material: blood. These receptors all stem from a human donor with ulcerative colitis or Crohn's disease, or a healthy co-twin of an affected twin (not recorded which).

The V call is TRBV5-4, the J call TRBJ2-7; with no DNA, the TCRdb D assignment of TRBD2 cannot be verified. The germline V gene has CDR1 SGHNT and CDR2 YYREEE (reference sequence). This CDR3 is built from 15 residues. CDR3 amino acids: CASSLGTGGEYEQYF.

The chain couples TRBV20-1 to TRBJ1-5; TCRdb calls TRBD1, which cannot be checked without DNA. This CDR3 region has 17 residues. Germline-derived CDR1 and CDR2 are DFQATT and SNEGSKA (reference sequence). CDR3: CSARGEPARGINQPQHF.

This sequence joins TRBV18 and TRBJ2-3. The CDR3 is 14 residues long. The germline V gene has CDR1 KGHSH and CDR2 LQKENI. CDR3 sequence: CASSPLSSTDTQYF. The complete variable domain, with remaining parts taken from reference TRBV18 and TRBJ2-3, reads NAGVMQNPRHLVRRRGQEARLRCSPMKGHSHVYWYRQLPEEGLKFMVYLQKENIIDESGMPKERFSAEFPKEGPSILRIQQVVRGDSAAYFCASSPLSSTDTQYFGPGTRLTVL.

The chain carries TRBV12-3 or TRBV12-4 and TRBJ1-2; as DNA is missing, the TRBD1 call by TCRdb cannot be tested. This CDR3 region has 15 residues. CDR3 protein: CASSLQTGGNYGYTF.

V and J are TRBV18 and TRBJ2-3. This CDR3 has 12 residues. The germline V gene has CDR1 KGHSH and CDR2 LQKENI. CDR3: CASRTVADTQYF.

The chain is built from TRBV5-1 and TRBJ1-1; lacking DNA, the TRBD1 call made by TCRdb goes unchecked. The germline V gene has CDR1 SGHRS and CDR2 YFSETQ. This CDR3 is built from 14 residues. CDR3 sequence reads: CASRGGTLNTEAFF. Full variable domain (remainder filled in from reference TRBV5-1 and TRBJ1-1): KAGVTQTPRYLIKTRGQQVTLSCSPISGHRSVSWYQQTPGQGLQFLFEYFSETQRNKGNFPGRFSGRQFSNSRSEMNVSTLELGDSALYLCASRGGTLNTEAFFGQGTRLTVV.

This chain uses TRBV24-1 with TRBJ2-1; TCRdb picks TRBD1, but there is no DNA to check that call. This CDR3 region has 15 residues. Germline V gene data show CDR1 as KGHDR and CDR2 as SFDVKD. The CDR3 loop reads CATSDQRGTYNEQFF.

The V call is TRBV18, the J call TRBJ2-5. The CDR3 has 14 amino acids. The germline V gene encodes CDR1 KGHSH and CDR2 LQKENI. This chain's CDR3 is CASSTRDYRETQYF. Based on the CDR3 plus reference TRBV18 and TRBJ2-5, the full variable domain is NAGVMQNPRHLVRRRGQEARLRCSPMKGHSHVYWYRQLPEEGLKFMVYLQKENIIDESGMPKERFSAEFPKEGPSILRIQQVVRGDSAAYFCASSTRDYRETQYFGPGTRLLVL.

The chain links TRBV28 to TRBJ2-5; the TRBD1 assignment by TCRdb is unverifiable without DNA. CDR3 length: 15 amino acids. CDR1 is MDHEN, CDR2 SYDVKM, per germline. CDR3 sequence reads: CASSSRTGLQETQYF.

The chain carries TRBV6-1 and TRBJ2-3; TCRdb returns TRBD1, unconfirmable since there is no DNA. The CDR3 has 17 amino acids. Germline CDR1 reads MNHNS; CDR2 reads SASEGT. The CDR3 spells CASSEQPYGGEADTQYF.

CDR3 in amino acids: CASSLDGTGGDGYTF. The rearrangement uses TRBV5-5 and TRBJ1-2; absent DNA, TCRdb's TRBD1 call cannot be checked. The CDR3 is 15 residues long. CDR1 and CDR2 (germline): SGHKS, YYEKEE (reference sequence). The full variable domain, with the rest looked up from reference TRBV5-5 and TRBJ1-2, is DAGVTQSPTHLIKTRGQQVTLRCSPISGHKSVSWYQQVLGQGPQFIFQYYEKEERGRGNFPDRFSARQFPNYSSELNVNALLLGDSALYLCASSLDGTGGDGYTFGSGTRLTVV.

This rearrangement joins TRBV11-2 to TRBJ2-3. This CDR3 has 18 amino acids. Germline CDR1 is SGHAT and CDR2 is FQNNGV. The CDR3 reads CASSLMGISGLATDTQYF.

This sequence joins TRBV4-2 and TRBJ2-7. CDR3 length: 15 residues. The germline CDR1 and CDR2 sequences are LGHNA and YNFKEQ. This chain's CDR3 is CASSQVAGQTYEQYF.

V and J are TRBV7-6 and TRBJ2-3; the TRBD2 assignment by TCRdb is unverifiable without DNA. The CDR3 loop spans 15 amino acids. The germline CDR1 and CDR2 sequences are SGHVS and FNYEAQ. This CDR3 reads CASSSIAAHTDTQYF.

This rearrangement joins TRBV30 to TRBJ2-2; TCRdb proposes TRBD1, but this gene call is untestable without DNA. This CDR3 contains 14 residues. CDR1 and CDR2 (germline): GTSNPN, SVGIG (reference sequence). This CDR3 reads CAWRITGVAGELFF.

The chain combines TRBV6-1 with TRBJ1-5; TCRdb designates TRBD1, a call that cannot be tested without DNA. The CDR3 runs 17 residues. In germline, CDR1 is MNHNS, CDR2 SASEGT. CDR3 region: CASRTNDRGLDNQPQHF.

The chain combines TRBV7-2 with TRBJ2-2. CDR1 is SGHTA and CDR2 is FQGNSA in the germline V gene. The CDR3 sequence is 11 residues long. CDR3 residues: CASSFHGELFF. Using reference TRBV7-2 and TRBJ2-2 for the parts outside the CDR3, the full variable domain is GAGVSQSPSNKVTEKGKDVELRCDPISGHTALYWYRQSLGQGLEFLIYFQGNSAPDKSGLPSDRFSAERTGGSVSTLTIQRTQQEDSAVYLCASSFHGELFFGEGSRLTVL.

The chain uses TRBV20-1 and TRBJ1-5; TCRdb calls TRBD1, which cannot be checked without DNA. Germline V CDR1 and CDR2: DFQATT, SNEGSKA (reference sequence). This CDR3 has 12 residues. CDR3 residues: CSAIGGNQPQHF.

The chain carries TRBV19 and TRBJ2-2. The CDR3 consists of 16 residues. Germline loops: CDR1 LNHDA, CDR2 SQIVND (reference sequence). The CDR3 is CASKAGSNANTGELFF. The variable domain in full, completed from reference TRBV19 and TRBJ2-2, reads DGGITQSPKYLFRKEGQNVTLSCEQNLNHDAMYWYRQDPGQGLRLIYYSQIVNDFQKGDIAEGYSVSREKKESFPLTVTSAQKNPTAFYLCASKAGSNANTGELFFGEGSRLTVL.

CDR3: CASRTITDTQYF. The rearrangement links TRBV28 to TRBJ2-3. CDR3 length: 12 amino acids. Germline loops: CDR1 MDHEN, CDR2 SYDVKM.

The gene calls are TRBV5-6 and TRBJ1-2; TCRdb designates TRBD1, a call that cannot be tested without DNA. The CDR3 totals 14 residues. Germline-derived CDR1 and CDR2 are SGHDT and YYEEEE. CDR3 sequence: CASSPTVTAYGYTF. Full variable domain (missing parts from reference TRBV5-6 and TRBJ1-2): DAGVTQSPTHLIKTRGQQVTLRCSPKSGHDTVSWYQQALGQGPQFIFQYYEEEERQRGNFPDRFSGHQFPNYSSELNVNALLLGDSALYLCASSPTVTAYGYTFGSGTRLTVV.

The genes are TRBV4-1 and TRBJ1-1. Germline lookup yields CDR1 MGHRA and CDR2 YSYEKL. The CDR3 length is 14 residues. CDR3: CASSQRGPYTEAFF.

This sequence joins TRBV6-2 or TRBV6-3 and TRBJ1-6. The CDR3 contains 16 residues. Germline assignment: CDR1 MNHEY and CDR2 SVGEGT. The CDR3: CASTKGANSYNSPLHF.

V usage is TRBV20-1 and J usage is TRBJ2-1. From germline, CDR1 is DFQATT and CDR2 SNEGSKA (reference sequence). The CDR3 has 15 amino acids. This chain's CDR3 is CSARPLWDSYNEQFF.

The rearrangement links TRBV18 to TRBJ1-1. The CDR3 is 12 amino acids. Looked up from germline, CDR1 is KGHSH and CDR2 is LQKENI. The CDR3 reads CASSPLNTEAFF.

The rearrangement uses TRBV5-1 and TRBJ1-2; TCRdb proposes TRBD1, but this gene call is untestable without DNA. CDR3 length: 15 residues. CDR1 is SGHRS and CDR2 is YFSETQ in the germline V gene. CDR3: CASSSDSASNYGYTF.

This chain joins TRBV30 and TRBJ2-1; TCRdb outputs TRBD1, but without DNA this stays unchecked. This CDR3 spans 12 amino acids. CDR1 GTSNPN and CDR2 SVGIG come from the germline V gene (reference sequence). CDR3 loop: CAGTNRDNEQFF.

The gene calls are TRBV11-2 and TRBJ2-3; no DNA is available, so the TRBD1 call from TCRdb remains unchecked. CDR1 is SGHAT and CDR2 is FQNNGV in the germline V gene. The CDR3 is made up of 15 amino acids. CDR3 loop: CASSEPGPSTDTQYF. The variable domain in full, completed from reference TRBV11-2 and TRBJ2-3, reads EAGVAQSPRYKIIEKRQSVAFWCNPISGHATLYWYQQILGQGPKLLIQFQNNGVVDDSQLPKDRFSAERLKGVDSTLKIQPAKLEDSAVYLCASSEPGPSTDTQYFGPGTRLTVL.

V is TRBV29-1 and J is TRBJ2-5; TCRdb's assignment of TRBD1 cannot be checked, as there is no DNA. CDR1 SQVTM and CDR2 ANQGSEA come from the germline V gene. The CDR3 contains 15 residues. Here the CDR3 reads CSVIGEFSPGETQYF. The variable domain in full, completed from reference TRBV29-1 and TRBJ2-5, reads SAVISQKPSRDICQRGTSLTIQCQVDSQVTMMFWYRQQPGQSLTLIATANQGSEATYESGFVIDKFPISRPNLTFSTLTVSNMSPEDSSIYLCSVIGEFSPGETQYFGPGTRLLVL.

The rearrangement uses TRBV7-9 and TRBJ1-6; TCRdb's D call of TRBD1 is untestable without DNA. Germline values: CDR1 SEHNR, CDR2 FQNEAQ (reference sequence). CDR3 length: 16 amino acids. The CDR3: CASSLASGQGNSPLHF.

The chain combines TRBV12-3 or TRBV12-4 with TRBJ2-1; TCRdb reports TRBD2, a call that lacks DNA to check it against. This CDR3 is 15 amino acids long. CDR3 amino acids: CASSWTSGIVNEQFF.

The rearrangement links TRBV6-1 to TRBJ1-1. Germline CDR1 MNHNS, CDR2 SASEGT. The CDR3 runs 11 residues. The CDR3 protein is CASQLNTEAFF.